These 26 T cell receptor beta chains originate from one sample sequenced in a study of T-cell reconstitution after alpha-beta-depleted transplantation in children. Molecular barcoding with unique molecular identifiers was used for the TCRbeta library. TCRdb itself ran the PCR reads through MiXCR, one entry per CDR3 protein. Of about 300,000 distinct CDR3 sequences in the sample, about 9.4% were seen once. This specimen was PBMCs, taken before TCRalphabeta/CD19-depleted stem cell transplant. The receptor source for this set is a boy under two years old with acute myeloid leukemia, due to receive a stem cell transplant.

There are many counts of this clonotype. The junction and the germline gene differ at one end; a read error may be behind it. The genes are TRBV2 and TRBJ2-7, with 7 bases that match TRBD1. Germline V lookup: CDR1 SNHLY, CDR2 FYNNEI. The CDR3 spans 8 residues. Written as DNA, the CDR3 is TGTGCCAGCAGCCGGGACAGCTTC. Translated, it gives CASSRDSF.

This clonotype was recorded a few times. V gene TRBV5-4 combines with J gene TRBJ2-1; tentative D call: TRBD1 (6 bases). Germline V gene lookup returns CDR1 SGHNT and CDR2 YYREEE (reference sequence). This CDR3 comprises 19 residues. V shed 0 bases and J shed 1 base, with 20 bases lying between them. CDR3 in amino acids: CASSLADRPQGKSYNEQFF. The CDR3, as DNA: TGTGCCAGCAGCTTGGCCGATCGTCCCCAGGGGAAGTCCTACAATGAGCAGTTCTTC.

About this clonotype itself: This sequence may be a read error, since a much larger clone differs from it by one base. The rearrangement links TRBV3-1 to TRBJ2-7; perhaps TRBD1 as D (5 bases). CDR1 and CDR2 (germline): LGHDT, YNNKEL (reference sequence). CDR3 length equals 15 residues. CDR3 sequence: CACSQGNGRAHEQYF. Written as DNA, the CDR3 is TGTGCCTGCAGCCAAGGTAACGGCAGGGCCCACGAGCAGTACTTC.

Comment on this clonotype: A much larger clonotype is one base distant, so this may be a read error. The chain's CDR3 is CASSREFSVEQYF. The CDR3 DNA follows: TGTGCCAGCAGCCGGGAGTTTTCGGTCGAGCAGTACTTC. This sequence joins TRBV7-3 and TRBJ2-7; D possibly corresponds to TRBD2 (6 bases). The CDR3 loop spans 13 amino acids. Per germline, CDR1 SGHTA and CDR2 FQGTGA. Trimming cost V 5 bases and J 6 bases, with 14 bases left between them.

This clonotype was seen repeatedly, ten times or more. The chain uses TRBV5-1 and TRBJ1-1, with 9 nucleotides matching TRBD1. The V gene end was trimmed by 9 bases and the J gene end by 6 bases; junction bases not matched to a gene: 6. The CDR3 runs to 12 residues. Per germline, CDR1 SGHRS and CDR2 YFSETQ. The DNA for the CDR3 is TGCGCCACCCGGGGACAGGGCCCTGAAGCTTTCTTT. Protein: CATRGQGPEAFF.

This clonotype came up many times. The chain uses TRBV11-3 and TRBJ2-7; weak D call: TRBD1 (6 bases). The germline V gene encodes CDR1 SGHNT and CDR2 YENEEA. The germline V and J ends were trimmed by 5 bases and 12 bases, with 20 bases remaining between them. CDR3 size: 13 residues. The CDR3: CASSINRAPPAYF. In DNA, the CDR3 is TGTGCCAGCAGCATAAACAGGGCCCCCCCTGCGTACTTC.

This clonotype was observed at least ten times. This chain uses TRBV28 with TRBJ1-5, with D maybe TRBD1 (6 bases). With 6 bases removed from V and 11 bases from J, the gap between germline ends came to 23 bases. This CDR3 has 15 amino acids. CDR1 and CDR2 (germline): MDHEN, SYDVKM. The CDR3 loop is CASRGGGTPKSAQHF. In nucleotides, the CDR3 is TGTGCCAGCAGGGGAGGGGGGACACCTAAATCAGCCCAGCATTTT.

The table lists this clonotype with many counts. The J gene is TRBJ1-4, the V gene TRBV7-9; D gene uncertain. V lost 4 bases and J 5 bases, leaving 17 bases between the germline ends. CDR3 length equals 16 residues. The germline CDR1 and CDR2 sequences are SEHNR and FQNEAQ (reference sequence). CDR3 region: CASSSYPDASNEKLFF. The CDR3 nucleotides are TGTGCCAGCAGCTCGTACCCGGACGCAAGCAATGAAAAACTGTTTTTT.

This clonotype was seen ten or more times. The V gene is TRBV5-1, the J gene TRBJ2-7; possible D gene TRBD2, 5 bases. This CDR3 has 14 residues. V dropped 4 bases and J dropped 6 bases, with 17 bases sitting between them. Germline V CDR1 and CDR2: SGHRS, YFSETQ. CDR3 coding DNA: TGCGCCAGCAGCCTAGGTAACTCGGCGGGCGAGCAGTACTTC. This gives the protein CASSLGNSAGEQYF.

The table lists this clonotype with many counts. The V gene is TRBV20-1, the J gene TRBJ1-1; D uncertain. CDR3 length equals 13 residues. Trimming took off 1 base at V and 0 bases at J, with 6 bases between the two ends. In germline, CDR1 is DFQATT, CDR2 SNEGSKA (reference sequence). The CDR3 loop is CSARAWVNTEAFF. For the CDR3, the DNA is TGCAGTGCTAGAGCGTGGGTGAACACTGAAGCTTTCTTT.

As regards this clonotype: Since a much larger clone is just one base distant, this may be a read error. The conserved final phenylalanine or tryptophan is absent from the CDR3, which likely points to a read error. The CDR3 region is CASSFGTGAIPPYNEQFS. The CDR3 coding sequence is TGTGCCAGCAGTTTTGGGACAGGGGCCATCCCCCCCTACAATGAGCAGTTCTCC. The gene calls are TRBV12-3 or TRBV12-4 and TRBJ2-1, with 10 nucleotides matching TRBD1. V lost 3 bases to trimming and J lost 2 bases; unmatched junction nucleotides: 10. The CDR3 is 18 amino acids.

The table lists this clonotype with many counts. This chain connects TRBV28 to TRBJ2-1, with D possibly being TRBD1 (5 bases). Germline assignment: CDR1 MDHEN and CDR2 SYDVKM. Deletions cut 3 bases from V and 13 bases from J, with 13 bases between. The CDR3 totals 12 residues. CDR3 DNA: TGTGCCAGCAGTTTTTCCAGCCAGGGCCAGTTCTTC. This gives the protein CASSFSSQGQFF.

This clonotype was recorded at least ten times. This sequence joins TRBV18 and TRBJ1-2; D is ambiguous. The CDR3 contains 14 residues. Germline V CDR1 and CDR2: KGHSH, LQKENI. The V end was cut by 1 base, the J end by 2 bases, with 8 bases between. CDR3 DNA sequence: TGTGCCAGCTCACCACTGCCGGGCAACTATGGCTACACCTTC. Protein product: CASSPLPGNYGYTF.

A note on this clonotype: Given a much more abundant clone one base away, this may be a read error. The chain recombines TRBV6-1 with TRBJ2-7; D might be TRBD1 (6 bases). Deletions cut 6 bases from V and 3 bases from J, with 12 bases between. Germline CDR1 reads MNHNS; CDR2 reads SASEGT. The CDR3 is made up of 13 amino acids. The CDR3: CASSRTEIYEQYF. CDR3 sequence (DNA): TGTGCCAGCAGCCGGACAGAGATCTACGAGCAGTACTTC.

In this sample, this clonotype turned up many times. CDR3 region: CASSLAGGATEAFF. As DNA, the CDR3 is TGCGCCAGCAGCTTGGCAGGGGGCGCGACTGAAGCTTTCTTT. This rearrangement joins TRBV5-1 to TRBJ1-1, with 8 bases identical to TRBD1. CDR3 length: 14 amino acids. Germline values: CDR1 SGHRS, CDR2 YFSETQ. The J segment lost 5 bases and the V segment lost 0 bases, leaving 3 bases of the junction unmatched.

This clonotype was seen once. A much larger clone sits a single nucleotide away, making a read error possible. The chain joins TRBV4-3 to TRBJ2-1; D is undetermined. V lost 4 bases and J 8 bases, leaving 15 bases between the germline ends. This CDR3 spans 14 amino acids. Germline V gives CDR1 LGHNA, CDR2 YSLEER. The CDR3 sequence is CASSRASTTHEQFF. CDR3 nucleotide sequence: TGCGCCAGCAGCCGGGCTTCAACTACCCATGAGCAGTTCTTC.

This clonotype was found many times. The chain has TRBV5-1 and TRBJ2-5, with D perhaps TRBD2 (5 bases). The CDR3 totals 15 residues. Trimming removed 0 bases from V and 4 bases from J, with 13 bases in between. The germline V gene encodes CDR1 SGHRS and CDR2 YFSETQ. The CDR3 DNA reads TGCGCCAGCAGCTTGGCCTTTGGCCTAGCAGAGACCCAGTACTTC. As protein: CASSLAFGLAETQYF.

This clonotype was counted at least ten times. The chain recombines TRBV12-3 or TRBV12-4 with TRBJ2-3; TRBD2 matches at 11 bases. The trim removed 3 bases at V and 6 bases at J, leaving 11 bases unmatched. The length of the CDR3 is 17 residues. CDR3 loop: CASSFPGLSGRVDTQYF. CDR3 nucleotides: TGTGCCAGCAGTTTCCCTGGGCTTAGCGGGAGGGTGGATACGCAGTATTTT.

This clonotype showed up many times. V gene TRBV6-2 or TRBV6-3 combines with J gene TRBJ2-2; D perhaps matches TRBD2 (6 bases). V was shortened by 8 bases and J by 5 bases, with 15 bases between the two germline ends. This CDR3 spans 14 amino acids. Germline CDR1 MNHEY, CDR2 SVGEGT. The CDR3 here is CASSEGGRTGELFF. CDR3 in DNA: TGTGCCAGCTCCGAGGGAGGAAGGACCGGGGAGCTGTTTTTT.

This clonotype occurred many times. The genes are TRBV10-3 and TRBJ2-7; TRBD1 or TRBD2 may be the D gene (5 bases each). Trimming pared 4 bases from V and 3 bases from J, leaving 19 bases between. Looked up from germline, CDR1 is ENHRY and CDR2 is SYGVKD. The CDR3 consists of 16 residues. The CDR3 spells CAISGTGTCKYYEQYF. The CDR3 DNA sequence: TGTGCCATCAGTGGGACCGGGACCTGCAAATACTACGAGCAGTACTTC.

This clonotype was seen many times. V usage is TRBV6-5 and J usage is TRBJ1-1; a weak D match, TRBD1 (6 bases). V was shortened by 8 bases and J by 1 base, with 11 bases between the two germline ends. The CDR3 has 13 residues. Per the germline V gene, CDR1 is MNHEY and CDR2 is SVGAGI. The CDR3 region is CASSGTPNTEAFF. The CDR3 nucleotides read TGTGCCAGCTCAGGGACACCGAACACTGAAGCTTTCTTT.

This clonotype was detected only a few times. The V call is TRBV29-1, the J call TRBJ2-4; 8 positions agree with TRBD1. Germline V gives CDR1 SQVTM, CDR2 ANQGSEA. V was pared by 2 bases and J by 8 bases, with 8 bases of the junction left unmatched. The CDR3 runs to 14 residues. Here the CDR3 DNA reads TGCAGCGTTGAACCCCCTGACAGGGGCGACATTCAGTACTTC. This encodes CSVEPPDRGDIQYF.

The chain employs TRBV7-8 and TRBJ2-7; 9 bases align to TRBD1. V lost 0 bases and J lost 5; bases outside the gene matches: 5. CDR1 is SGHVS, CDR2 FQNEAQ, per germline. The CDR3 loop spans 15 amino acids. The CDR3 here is CASSLARDRVNEQYF. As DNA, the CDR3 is TGTGCCAGCAGCTTAGCCCGGGACAGGGTGAACGAGCAGTACTTC.

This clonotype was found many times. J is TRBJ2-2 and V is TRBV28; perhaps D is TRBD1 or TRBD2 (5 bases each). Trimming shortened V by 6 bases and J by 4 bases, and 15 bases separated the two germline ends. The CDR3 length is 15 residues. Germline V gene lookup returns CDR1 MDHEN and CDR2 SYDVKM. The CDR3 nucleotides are TGTGCCAGCAGGCGGACAACCGCGGGCACCGGGGAGCTGTTTTTT. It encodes CASRRTTAGTGELFF.

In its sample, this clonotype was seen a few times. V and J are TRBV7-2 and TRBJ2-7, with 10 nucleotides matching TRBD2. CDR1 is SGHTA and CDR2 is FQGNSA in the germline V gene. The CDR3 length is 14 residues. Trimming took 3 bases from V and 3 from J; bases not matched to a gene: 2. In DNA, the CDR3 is TGTGCCAGCAGCTTGGAGCGGGGGGGCTACGAGCAGTACTTC. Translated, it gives CASSLERGGYEQYF.

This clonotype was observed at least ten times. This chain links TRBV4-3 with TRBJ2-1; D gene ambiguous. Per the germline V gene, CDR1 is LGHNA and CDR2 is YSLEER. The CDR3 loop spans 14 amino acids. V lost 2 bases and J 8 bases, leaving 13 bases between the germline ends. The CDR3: CASSQKLEADEQFF. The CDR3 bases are TGCGCCAGCAGCCAAAAGCTTGAGGCGGATGAGCAGTTCTTC.